The 24 T cell receptor beta chains given below trace back to one sample, sequenced in a study of blood T cell repertoires in COVID-19. The protocol was immunoSEQ multiplex PCR, while the TCRdb copy is restricted to in-frame clones and leaves out a portion. The table has about 50,000 clones, around 89% seen once. Sequencing was done on a sample of peripheral blood. All receptors come from a human donor in a cohort sampled during active COVID-19.

In this sample, this clone turned up once. The chain uses TRBV30 and TRBJ1-2; D perhaps matches TRBD1 (5 bases). In germline, CDR1 is GTSNPN, CDR2 SVGIG (reference sequence). Trimming stripped 0 bases from V and 7 bases from J, with 9 bases between. The CDR3 has 12 residues. CDR3 sequence (DNA): TGTGCCTGGAGTGTGGCAGGGCTTGGCTACACCTTC. It specifies CAWSVAGLGYTF.

The V call is TRBV4-3, the J call TRBJ2-7; weak D call: TRBD1 (6 bases). Per the germline V gene, CDR1 is LGHNA and CDR2 is YSLEER. This CDR3 is 15 amino acids long. The ends were cut back, 1 base at V and 2 bases at J, with 12 bases in the middle. The CDR3 loop reads CASSQGEGGPYEQYF. CDR3 in DNA: TGCGCCAGCAGCCAAGGTGAAGGGGGTCCCTACGAGCAGTACTTC.

V and J are TRBV12-5 and TRBJ2-3; D remains unclear. Germline CDR1 is LGHNT and CDR2 is FRNRAP. CDR3 length: 14 amino acids. Trimming took 4 bases from V and 1 from J, leaving 9 bases between them. The CDR3 nucleotides read TGTGCTAGTGGTTCGCAGTCCCGCACAGATACGCAGTATTTT. Its translation: CASGSQSRTDTQYF.

This rearrangement joins TRBV6-1 to TRBJ2-7, with TRBD2 matching 11 bases. After removal of 0 bases from V and 7 bases from J, the junction contained 20 bases not matched to a gene. Germline CDR1 and CDR2: MNHNS and SASEGT. The CDR3 totals 20 residues. DNA for the CDR3: TGTGCCAGCAGTGAAGCGCGGGGGACAGGGTGGCTAGCGGGAGGTTGGGAGCAGTACTTC. Translated, it gives CASSEARGTGWLAGGWEQYF.

The CDR3 DNA reads TGTGCCTGGAGTGTAAAGCGGGAGGGCCCTTCAAACCACAATGAGCAGTTCTTC. This translates into CAWSVKREGPSNHNEQFF. The chain employs TRBV30 and TRBJ2-1; 10 nucleotides align to TRBD2. Trimming cost V 0 bases and J 5 bases; bases outside gene matches: 13. Germline CDR1 GTSNPN, CDR2 SVGIG (reference sequence). CDR3 size: 18 residues.

V and J are TRBV20-1 and TRBJ2-1; D unresolved. From germline, CDR1 is DFQATT and CDR2 SNEGSKA (reference sequence). The CDR3 loop spans 11 amino acids. V lost 5 bases to trimming and J lost 10 bases, with 12 bases between them. The CDR3, as DNA: TGCAGTGCTCCCTATGCGAGGGAGCAGTTCTTC. This codes for CSAPYAREQFF.

This chain links TRBV29-1 with TRBJ1-5; D possibly corresponds to TRBD1 (5 bases). The CDR3 is made up of 13 amino acids. Germline-derived CDR1 and CDR2 are SQVTM and ANQGSEA. V dropped 1 base and J dropped 4 bases, with 8 bases sitting between them. The CDR3 loop reads CSVEVGGNQPQHF. The CDR3 nucleotides are TGCAGCGTTGAAGTCGGGGGGAATCAGCCCCAGCATTTT. Complete variable domain (other parts from reference TRBV29-1 and TRBJ1-5): SAVISQKPSRDICQRGTSLTIQCQVDSQVTMMFWYRQQPGQSLTLIATANQGSEATYESGFVIDKFPISRPNLTFSTLTVSNMSPEDSSIYLCSVEVGGNQPQHFGDGTRLSIL.

This clone was detected only a few times. V and J are TRBV11-3 and TRBJ1-1, with no clear D. V lost 3 bases, J lost 0 bases, and 5 bases lay in between. This CDR3 is built from 13 residues. CDR1 is SGHNT and CDR2 is YENEEA in the germline V gene. Written as DNA, the CDR3 is TGTGCCAGCAGCTTGTCTATGAACACTGAAGCTTTCTTT. This codes for CASSLSMNTEAFF.

V usage is TRBV7-2 and J usage is TRBJ2-3, with no clear D. CDR1 and CDR2 (germline): SGHTA, FQGNSA. CDR3 length: 13 residues. V lost 1 base, J lost 4 bases, and 6 bases lay in between. CDR3 region: CASSLDEADTQYF. CDR3 nucleotides: TGTGCCAGCAGCTTAGATGAGGCAGATACGCAGTATTTT.

The rearrangement links TRBV7-2 to TRBJ1-1; 7 bases agree with TRBD1. Trimming took 3 bases from V and 9 from J; bases not matched to a gene: 7. The CDR3 length is 13 residues. The germline V gene encodes CDR1 SGHTA and CDR2 FQGNSA. The CDR3 DNA is TGTGCCAGCAGCTTTTCCGAACAGGGGCAAGCTTTCTTT. It codes for CASSFSEQGQAFF.

The chain uses TRBV4-2 and TRBJ2-1, with 9 nucleotides matching TRBD2. The CDR3 runs to 15 residues. Unmatched junction bases numbered 6, after V lost 0 bases and J lost 9 bases. Germline V lookup: CDR1 LGHNA, CDR2 YNFKEQ. CDR3 region: CASSQEGGGASEQFF. CDR3 in DNA: TGTGCCAGCAGCCAAGAAGGCGGGGGGGCCAGTGAGCAGTTCTTC.

The chain links TRBV2 to TRBJ2-5; D ambiguous. The CDR3 extends over 13 amino acids. V lost 6 bases, J lost 1 base, and 9 bases lay in between. Germline-derived CDR1 and CDR2 are SNHLY and FYNNEI. The CDR3 DNA follows: TGTGCCAGCAGGGAGAACCTCCAAGAGACCCAGTACTTC. Residues: CASRENLQETQYF.

The CDR3 DNA reads as TGTGCCAGCAGTTTTAGGGGGGGAGGGGGGAGCTCCTACGAGCAGTACTTC. It specifies CASSFRGGGGSSYEQYF. The chain joins TRBV27 to TRBJ2-7, with D possibly matching TRBD2 (7 bases). In germline, CDR1 is MNHEY, CDR2 SMNVEV (reference sequence). Trimming took off 3 bases at V and 0 bases at J, with 18 bases between the two ends. This CDR3 has 17 amino acids.

The chain is built from TRBV6-6 and TRBJ2-7; TRBD2 matches at 9 bases. Trimming removed 7 bases from V and 4 bases from J; junction bases left unmatched: 14. The CDR3 sequence is 16 residues long. The germline gives CDR1 MNHNY, CDR2 SVGAGI (reference sequence). In DNA, the CDR3 is TGTGCCAGCACCCCCGACTATGGACTAGCGAGGTACGAGCAGTACTTC. The encoded protein is CASTPDYGLARYEQYF.

V is TRBV6-5 and J is TRBJ1-1; 9 positions agree with TRBD1. The junction had 4 bases not matched to a gene; V was cut back by 4 bases and J by 4 bases. CDR3 size: 14 residues. Germline V CDR1 and CDR2: MNHEY, SVGAGI. CDR3 sequence reads: CASSSWTGVTEAFF. The DNA for the CDR3 is TGTGCCAGCAGTTCGTGGACAGGGGTCACTGAAGCTTTCTTT.

The chain couples TRBV7-2 to TRBJ2-5; TRBD1 is a possible D gene (5 bases). Germline V CDR1 and CDR2: SGHTA, FQGNSA. V gave up 7 bases and J gave up 2 bases, with 14 bases separating them. The CDR3 consists of 14 residues. The CDR3 nucleotides read TGTGCCAGCACAAAGGACAACTTACAAGAGACCCAGTACTTC. It translates to CASTKDNLQETQYF.

The CDR3 here is CASSQVSRSGAGNTIYF. DNA of the CDR3: TGTGCCAGCAGCCAAGTAAGTCGTTCAGGGGCGGGAAACACCATATATTTT. J is TRBJ1-3 and V is TRBV16; possibly TRBD1 for D (6 bases). V gave up 2 bases and J gave up 4 bases, with 18 bases separating them. Germline CDR1 reads KGHSY; CDR2 reads FQNENV. The CDR3 has 17 amino acids.

The sample holds one count of this clone. This rearrangement joins TRBV3-1 (or the pseudogene TRBV3-2) to TRBJ2-7; D is possibly TRBD1 (5 bases). Per germline, CDR1 LGHDT and CDR2 YNNKEL (reference sequence). The length of the CDR3 is 16 residues. The V and J ends lost 1 base and 9 bases respectively, with 22 bases between them. This CDR3 is CASSQAHEHRILGQYF. CDR3 coding DNA: TGTGCCAGCAGCCAAGCCCACGAGCACAGGATACTGGGGCAGTACTTC.

In this sample, this clone turned up once. The chain is built from TRBV2 and TRBJ1-6; D might be TRBD1 (6 bases). V was trimmed by 7 bases and J by 0 bases, leaving 19 bases between them. The germline gives CDR1 SNHLY, CDR2 FYNNEI. This CDR3 has 18 amino acids. This CDR3 reads CASTTRAGQSSYNSPLHF. CDR3 nucleotide sequence: TGTGCCAGCACCACAAGGGCCGGACAGAGCTCCTATAATTCACCCCTCCACTTT. Supplemented by reference TRBV2 and TRBJ1-6, the full variable domain reads EPEVTQTPSHQVTQMGQEVILRCVPISNHLYFYWYRQILGQKVEFLVSFYNNEISEKSEIFDDQFSVERPDGSNFTLKIRSTKLEDSAMYFCASTTRAGQSSYNSPLHFGNGTRLTVT.

The chain employs TRBV15 and TRBJ2-7; perhaps TRBD1 as D (6 bases). The V end was cut by 4 bases, the J end by 4 bases, with 17 bases between. This CDR3 has 15 residues. Germline V lookup: CDR1 LNHNV, CDR2 YYDKDF (reference sequence). This chain's CDR3 is CATSKDGPRGYEQYF. The CDR3 region has the DNA TGTGCCACCAGCAAAGACGGTCCCAGGGGTTACGAGCAGTACTTC.

The chain has TRBV30 and TRBJ2-7; D uncertain. V gave up 2 bases and J gave up 2 bases, with 10 bases separating them. The CDR3 runs 13 residues. The germline V gene encodes CDR1 GTSNPN and CDR2 SVGIG (reference sequence). CDR3 in amino acids: CAWSQAATYEQYF. The DNA for the CDR3 is TGTGCCTGGAGTCAAGCAGCGACCTACGAGCAGTACTTC.

The rearrangement links TRBV7-8 to TRBJ2-5; the match to TRBD2 covers 8 bases. The germline V gene encodes CDR1 SGHVS and CDR2 FQNEAQ. The CDR3 spans 16 residues. V lost 5 bases, J lost 4 bases, and 12 bases stayed unmatched. As DNA, the CDR3 is TGTGCCAGCAGCCTACCTCCGGGGGGGCCCGTAGAGACCCAGTACTTC. Translated, it gives CASSLPPGGPVETQYF. Supplemented by reference TRBV7-8 and TRBJ2-5, the full variable domain reads GAGVSQSPRYKVAKRGQDVALRCDPISGHVSLFWYQQALGQGPEFLTYFQNEAQLDKSGLPSDRFFAERPEGSVSTLKIQRTQQEDSAVYLCASSLPPGGPVETQYFGPGTRLLVL.

V and J are TRBV4-3 and TRBJ2-2; 12 bases map to TRBD2. Unmatched junction bases numbered 11, after V lost 5 bases and J lost 1 base. The germline CDR1 and CDR2 sequences are LGHNA and YSLEER. The CDR3 length is 19 residues. The CDR3 nucleotides read TGCGCCAGCAGCTTAGAACTAGCGGGGGGACCTCTGAACACCGGGGAGCTGTTTTTT. As protein: CASSLELAGGPLNTGELFF.

The chain has TRBV7-3 and TRBJ2-5; 9 nucleotides match TRBD2. Germline V lookup: CDR1 SGHTA, CDR2 FQGTGA. Unmatched junction bases numbered 6, after V lost 5 bases and J lost 2 bases. The length of the CDR3 is 15 residues. Written as DNA, the CDR3 is TGTGCCAGCAGCGCCATTGCGGGAGGGCAAGAGACCCAGTACTTC. Translating gives CASSAIAGGQETQYF.